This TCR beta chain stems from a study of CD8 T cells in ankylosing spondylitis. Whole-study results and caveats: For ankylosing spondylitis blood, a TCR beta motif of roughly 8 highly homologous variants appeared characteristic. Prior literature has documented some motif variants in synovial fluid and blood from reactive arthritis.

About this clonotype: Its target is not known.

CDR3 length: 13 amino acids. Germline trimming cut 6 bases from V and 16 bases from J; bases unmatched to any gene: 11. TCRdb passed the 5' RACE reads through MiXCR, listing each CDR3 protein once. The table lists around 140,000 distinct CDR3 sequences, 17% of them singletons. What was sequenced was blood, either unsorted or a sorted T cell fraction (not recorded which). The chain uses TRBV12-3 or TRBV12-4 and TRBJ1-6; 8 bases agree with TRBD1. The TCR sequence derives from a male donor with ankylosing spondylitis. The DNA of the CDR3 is TGTGCCAGCAGCACCCCCCCAGGGGGCATGCTCCACTTT. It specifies CASSTPPGGMLHF.